This TCR beta chain is drawn from a study of blood T cell repertoires in COVID-19. In its sample, this clone was seen once. Clones were read by immunoSEQ multiplex PCR, and TCRdb kept only the in-frame ones, dropping some. Of 110,000 or so clones in the sample, more than 70% were seen once. V lost 0 bases and J 6 bases, leaving 6 bases between the germline ends. CDR3 length: 13 residues. The germline gives CDR1 MGHRA, CDR2 YSYEKL. The TCR originated in a human donor in a cohort sampled during active COVID-19. Sequenced sample: peripheral blood. The rearrangement uses TRBV4-1 and TRBJ1-5; no clear D gene. CDR3 in amino acids: CASSQDPVQPQHF. Here the CDR3 DNA reads TGCGCCAGCAGCCAAGATCCTGTTCAGCCCCAGCATTTT.